The clone carrying this T cell receptor (beta chain) was observed a single time. Its antigen remains unidentified. The CDR3 covers 16 residues. Looked up from germline, CDR1 is SEHNR and CDR2 is FQNEAQ (reference sequence). Deletions cut 0 bases from V and 0 bases from J, with 12 bases between. Naive CD8 cells were CD45RO-negative, positively selected for CCR7, excluding terminally differentiated effector memory CD45RA+ cells. This sample was taken from a study of shared clonotypes between healthy human individuals. Across the study: A donor's plate count was three for CD4 naive and three for CD4 memory; CD8 naive had two and CD8 memory one. Study observations and caveats: The study generally estimated greater richness for naive than memory subsets.

Each PCR replicate from the sorted subsets contained around 200 ng DNA, which is around 30,000 T cell genomes. Profiling relied on immunoSEQ multiplex PCR, and the TCRdb table lists in-frame clones only, not all of them. The sample contains roughly 600,000 clones, 95% to 98% of which appear only once. Sequenced: naive CD8+ T cells sorted from blood. The chain uses TRBV7-9 and TRBJ2-7; the D gene is possibly TRBD2 (5 bases). The sequence was collected from a man aged 25 to 40 in good health. CDR3: CASSLAAGGLSYEQYF. DNA of the CDR3: TGTGCCAGCAGCTTAGCGGCAGGAGGACTCTCCTACGAGCAGTACTTC.